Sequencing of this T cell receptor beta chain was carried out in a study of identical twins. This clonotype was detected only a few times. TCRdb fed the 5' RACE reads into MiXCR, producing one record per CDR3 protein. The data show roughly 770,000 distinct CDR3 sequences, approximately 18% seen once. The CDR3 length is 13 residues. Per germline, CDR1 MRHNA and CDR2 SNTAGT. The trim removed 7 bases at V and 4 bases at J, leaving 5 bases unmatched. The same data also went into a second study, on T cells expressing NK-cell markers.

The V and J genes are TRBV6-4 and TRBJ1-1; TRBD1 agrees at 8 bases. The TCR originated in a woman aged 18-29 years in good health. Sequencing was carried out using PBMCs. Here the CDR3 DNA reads TGTGCCAGCAAGGACAGGGCAGCCACTGAAGCTTTCTTT. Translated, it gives CASKDRAATEAFF.